The entry that follows covers one TCR beta chain sequence. No antigen is known for it. The source of the sample is a study of shared clonotypes between healthy human individuals. Terminally differentiated effector memory CD45RA+ cells were left out of the naive CD8 fraction, which was CD45RO-negative and positively selected for CCR7. Libraries were prepared by immunoSEQ multiplex PCR; TCRdb keeps only in-frame clonotypes and omits some of them. The top ten clones hold approximately 1.2% of a sample with some 2.1 million clones, just under 95% of them seen once. Per germline, CDR1 SGHTS and CDR2 YDEGEE. Trimming removed 2 bases at V and 7 bases at J, with 10 bases between. The CDR3 has 13 amino acids. Study findings and constraints: Around 5% was the fraction of naive CD4 clonotypes found shared across four donors.

This chain connects TRBV5-8 to TRBJ2-1, with no clear D. Input material: naive CD8+ T cells sorted from blood. The clonotype comes from a man aged 18 to 30 in good health. In DNA form, the CDR3 reads TGTGCCAGCAGCTTCGTGAACGCAAATGAGCAGTTCTTC. The encoded protein is CASSFVNANEQFF.